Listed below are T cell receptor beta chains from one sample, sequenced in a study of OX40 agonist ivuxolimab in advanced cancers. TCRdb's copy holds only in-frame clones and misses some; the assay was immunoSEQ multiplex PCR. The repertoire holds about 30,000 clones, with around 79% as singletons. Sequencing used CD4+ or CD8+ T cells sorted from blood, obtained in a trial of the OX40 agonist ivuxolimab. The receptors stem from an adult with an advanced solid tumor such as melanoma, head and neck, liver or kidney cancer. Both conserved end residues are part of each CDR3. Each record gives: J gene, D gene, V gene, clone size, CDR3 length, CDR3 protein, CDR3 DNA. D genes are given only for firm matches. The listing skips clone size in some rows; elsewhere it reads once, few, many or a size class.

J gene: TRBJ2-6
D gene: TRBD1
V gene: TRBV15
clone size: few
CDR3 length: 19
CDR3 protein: CATSRALPGQGAGANVLTF
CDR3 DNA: TGTGCCACCAGCAGAGCCCTACCGGGACAGGGGGCTGGGGCCAACGTCCTGACTTTC

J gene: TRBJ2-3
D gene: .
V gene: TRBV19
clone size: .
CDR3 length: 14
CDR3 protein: CASRLVSGTDTQYF
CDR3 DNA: TGTGCCAGTAGGCTGGTCTCAGGGACAGATACGCAGTATTTT

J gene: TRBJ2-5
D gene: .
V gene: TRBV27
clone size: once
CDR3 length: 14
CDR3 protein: CASSLVGLEETQYF
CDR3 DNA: TGTGCCAGCAGTTTAGTGGGGCTGGAGGAGACCCAGTACTTC

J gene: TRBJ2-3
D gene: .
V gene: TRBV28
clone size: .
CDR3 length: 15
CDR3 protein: CASSPGTASTDTQYF
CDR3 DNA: TGTGCCAGCAGTCCTGGGACCGCTAGCACAGATACGCAGTATTTT

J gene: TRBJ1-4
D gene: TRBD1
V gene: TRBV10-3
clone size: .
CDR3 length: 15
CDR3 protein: CAISPGQGTNEKLFF
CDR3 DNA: TGTGCCATCAGTCCCGGACAGGGGACTAATGAAAAACTGTTTTTT

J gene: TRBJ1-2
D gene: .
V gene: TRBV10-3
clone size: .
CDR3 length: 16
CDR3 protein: CAIRAIGHSTLGGYTF
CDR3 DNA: TGTGCCATCAGGGCCATCGGACATTCTACACTGGGTGGCTACACCTTC

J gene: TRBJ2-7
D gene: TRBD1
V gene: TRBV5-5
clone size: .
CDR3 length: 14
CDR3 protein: CASSSTGVSYEQYF
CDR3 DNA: TGTGCCAGCAGCTCAACAGGGGTATCCTACGAGCAGTACTTC

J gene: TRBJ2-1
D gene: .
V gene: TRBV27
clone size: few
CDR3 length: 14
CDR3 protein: CASSLWGAYNEQFF
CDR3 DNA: TGTGCCAGCAGTTTATGGGGAGCCTACAATGAGCAGTTCTTC

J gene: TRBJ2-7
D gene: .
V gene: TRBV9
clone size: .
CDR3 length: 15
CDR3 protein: CASSVSPGVSYEQYF
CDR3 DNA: TGTGCCAGCAGCGTATCTCCAGGGGTCAGCTACGAGCAGTACTTC

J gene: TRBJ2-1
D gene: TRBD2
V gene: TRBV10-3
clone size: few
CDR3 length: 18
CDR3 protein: CAIMTTSGDQARYNEQFF
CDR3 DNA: TGTGCCATCATGACCACTAGCGGGGACCAAGCTCGATACAATGAGCAGTTCTTC

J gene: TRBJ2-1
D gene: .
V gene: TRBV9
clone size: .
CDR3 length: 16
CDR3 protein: CASSVVERVGPNEQFF
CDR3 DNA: TGTGCCAGCAGCGTAGTGGAGAGGGTGGGCCCCAATGAGCAGTTCTTC

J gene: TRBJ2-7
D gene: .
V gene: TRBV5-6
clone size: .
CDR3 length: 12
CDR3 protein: CASSFHESEQYF
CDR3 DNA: TGTGCCAGCAGCTTTCATGAGAGCGAGCAGTACTTC

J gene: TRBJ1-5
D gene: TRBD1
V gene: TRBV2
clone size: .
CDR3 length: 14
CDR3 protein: CASRGTGGNQPQHF
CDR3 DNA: TGTGCCAGCAGAGGGACAGGGGGCAATCAGCCCCAGCATTTT

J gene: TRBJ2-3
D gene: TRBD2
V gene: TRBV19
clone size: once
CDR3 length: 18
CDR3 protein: CASSIAVGAGPRTDTQYF
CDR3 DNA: TGTGCCAGTAGTATAGCGGTTGGAGCGGGACCGCGCACAGATACGCAGTATTTT

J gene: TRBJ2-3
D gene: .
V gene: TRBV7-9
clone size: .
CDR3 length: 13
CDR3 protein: CASSTRLADTQYF
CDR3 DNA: TGTGCCAGCAGCACCCGACTAGCAGATACGCAGTATTTT

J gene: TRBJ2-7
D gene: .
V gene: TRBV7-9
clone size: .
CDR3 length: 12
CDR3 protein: CASSSWGYEQYF
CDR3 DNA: TGTGCCAGCAGCTCTTGGGGTTACGAGCAGTACTTC

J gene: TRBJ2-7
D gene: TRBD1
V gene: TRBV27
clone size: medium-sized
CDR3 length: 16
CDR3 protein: CASSPHPTGLSYEQYF
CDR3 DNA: TGTGCCAGCAGTCCCCACCCGACAGGGCTGAGCTACGAGCAGTACTTC

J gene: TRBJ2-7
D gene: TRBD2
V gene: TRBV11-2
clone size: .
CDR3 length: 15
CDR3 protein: CASSLEPSGSYEQYF
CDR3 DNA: TGTGCCAGCAGCTTAGAGCCTAGCGGGTCCTACGAGCAGTACTTC

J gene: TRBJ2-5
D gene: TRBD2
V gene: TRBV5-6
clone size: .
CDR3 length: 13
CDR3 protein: CASSLLAEETQYF
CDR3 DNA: TGTGCCAGCAGCTTGCTAGCGGAAGAGACCCAGTACTTC

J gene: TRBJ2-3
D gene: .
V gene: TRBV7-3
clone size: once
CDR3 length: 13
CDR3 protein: CASSLNSLDTQYF
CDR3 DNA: TGTGCCAGCAGCCTAAATAGCCTTGATACGCAGTATTTT

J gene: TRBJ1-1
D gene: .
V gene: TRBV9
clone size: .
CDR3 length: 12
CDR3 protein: CASSPGAVQVFF
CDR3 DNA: TGTGCCAGCAGCCCAGGGGCCGTTCAAGTTTTCTTT

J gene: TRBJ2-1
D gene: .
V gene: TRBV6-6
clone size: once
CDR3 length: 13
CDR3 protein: CASSYGVWDEQFF
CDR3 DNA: TGTGCCAGCAGTTACGGGGTGTGGGATGAGCAGTTCTTC

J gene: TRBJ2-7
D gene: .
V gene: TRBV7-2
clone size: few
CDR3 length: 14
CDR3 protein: CASSLGGDLTEQYF
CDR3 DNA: TGTGCCAGCAGCCTCGGGGGTGACCTAACCGAGCAGTACTTC

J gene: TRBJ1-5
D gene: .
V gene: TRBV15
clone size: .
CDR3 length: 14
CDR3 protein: CATSRDSANQPQHF
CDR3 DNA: TGTGCCACCAGCAGGGACAGCGCGAATCAGCCCCAGCATTTT

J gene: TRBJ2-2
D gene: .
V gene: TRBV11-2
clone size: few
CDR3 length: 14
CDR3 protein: CASSPFYSGGELFF
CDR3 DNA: TGTGCCAGCAGCCCGTTTTACTCGGGCGGGGAGCTGTTTTTT

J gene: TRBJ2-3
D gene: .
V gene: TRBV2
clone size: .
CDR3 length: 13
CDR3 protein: CASSVGFTDTQYF
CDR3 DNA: TGTGCCAGCAGTGTGGGTTTTACTGATACGCAGTATTTT

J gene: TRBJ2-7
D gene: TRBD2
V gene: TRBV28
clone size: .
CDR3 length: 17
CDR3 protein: CASSARGEWAALYEQYF
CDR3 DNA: TGTGCCAGCAGTGCCCGGGGGGAGTGGGCCGCACTTTACGAGCAGTACTTC

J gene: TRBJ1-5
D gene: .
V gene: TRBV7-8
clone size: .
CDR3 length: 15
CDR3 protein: CASSLAVISNQPQHF
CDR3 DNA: TGTGCCAGCAGCTTAGCGGTGATTAGCAATCAGCCCCAGCATTTT

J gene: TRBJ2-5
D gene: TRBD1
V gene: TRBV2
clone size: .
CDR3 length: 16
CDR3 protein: CASSDGRTGGIQTQYF
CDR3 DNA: TGTGCCAGCAGTGATGGGAGGACAGGGGGCATTCAGACCCAGTACTTC

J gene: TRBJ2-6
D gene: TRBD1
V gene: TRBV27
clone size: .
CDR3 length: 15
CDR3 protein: CASTGQGAGANVLTF
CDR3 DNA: TGTGCCAGCACGGGACAGGGTGCTGGGGCCAACGTCCTGACTTTC

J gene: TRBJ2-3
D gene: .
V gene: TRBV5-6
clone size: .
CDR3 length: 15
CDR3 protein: CASSLDSGLTDTQYF
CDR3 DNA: TGTGCCAGCAGCTTGGACAGCGGGTTGACAGATACGCAGTATTTT

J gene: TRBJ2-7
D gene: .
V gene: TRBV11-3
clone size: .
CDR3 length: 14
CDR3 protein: CASSWYTGLYEQYF
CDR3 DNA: TGTGCCAGCAGCTGGTACACAGGGCTCTACGAGCAGTACTTC

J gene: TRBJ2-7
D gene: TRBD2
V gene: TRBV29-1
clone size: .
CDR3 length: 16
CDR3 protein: CSVEDIGTSSSYEQYF
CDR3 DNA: TGCAGCGTTGAAGATATAGGGACTAGCAGTTCCTACGAGCAGTACTTC

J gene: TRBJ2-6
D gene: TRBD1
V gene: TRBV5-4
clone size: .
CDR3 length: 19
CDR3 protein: CASSQLLGTDYSGANVLTF
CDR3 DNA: TGTGCCAGCAGCCAACTTTTAGGGACAGATTACTCTGGGGCCAACGTCCTGACTTTC

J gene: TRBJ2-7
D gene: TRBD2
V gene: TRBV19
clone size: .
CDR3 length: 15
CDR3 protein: CASSMALAGVVEQYF
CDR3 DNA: TGTGCCAGTAGTATGGCTCTAGCGGGGGTGGTCGAGCAGTACTTC

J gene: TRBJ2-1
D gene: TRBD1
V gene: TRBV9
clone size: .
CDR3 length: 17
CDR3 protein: CASSVEGQGVVYNEQFF
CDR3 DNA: TGTGCCAGCAGCGTAGAGGGGCAGGGGGTTGTGTACAATGAGCAGTTCTTC

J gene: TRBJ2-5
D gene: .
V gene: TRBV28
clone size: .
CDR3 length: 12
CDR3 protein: CASSEDRKTQYF
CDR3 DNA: TGTGCCAGCAGTGAGGATAGGAAGACCCAGTACTTC

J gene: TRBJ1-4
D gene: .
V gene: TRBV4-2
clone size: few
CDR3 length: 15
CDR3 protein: CASGNLRAANEKLFF
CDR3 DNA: TGTGCCAGCGGCAATTTGAGAGCCGCTAATGAAAAACTGTTTTTT

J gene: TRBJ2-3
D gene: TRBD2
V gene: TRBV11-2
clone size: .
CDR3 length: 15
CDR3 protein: CASSPSAGGTDTQYF
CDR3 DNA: TGTGCCAGCAGCCCTTCTGCGGGGGGCACAGATACGCAGTATTTT

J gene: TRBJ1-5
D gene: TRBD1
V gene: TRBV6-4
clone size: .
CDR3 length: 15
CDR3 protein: CASSDSAGGGQPQHF
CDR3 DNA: TGTGCCAGCAGTGACTCGGCAGGGGGCGGACAGCCCCAGCATTTT

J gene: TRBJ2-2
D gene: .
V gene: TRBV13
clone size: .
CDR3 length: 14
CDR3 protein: CASSRGRNTGELFF
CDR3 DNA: TGTGCCAGCAGCAGGGGTCGGAACACCGGGGAGCTGTTTTTT

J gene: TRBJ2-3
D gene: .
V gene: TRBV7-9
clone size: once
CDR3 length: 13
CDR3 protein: CASSSTETDTQYF
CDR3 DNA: TGTGCCAGCAGCAGCACAGAGACAGATACGCAGTATTTT

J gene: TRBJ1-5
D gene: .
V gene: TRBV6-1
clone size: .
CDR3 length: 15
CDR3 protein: CASSMTEYSNQPQHF
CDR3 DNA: TGTGCCAGCAGTATGACAGAGTATAGCAATCAGCCCCAGCATTTT

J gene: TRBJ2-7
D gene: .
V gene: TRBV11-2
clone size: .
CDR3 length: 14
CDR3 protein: CASSLAGPSYEQYF
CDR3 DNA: TGTGCCAGCAGCTTAGCGGGACCTTCCTACGAGCAGTACTTC

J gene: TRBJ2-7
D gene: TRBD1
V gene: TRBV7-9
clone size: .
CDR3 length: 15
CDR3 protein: CASSSGQDYSYEQYF
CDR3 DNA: TGTGCCAGCAGCTCGGGACAGGACTACTCCTACGAGCAGTACTTC